These 20 T cell receptor beta chains originate from one sample sequenced in a study of regulatory T cells in long-lasting Graves disease. Time point of the sample: newly diagnosed GD, antithyroid drugs for less than 3 months. There was RNA extracted from PBMCs, and the TCR library was made from it. According to the study, TCR beta libraries were built with iRepertoire HTBI primers and CDR3-region Arm-PCR. TCRdb independently ran MiXCR on the multiplex PCR reads; one entry per CDR3 protein. The sample holds about 440,000 distinct CDR3 sequences, 15% seen once. This same sample was also taken into another study, of T cells in Graves' hyperthyroidism and ophthalmopathy.

Material: peripheral blood mononuclear cells (PBMCs), obtained at new diagnosis, from a patient treated with antithyroid drugs. These receptors were collected from a woman aged 30 to 39 with Graves disease.

Ten or more counts support this clonotype. The rearrangement links TRBV2 to TRBJ1-6; D may be TRBD1 (5 bases). This CDR3 has 15 residues. Germline CDR1 and CDR2: SNHLY and FYNNEI. Trimming stripped 1 base from V and 7 bases from J, with 11 bases between. CDR3 amino acids: CASSEDTGGNSPLHF. The CDR3 DNA reads TGTGCCAGCAGTGAAGACACCGGGGGAAATTCACCCCTCCACTTT.

Ten or more counts support this clonotype. The V and J genes are TRBV12-3 or TRBV12-4 and TRBJ1-5, with D unresolved. The ends were cut back, 2 bases at V and 3 bases at J, with 5 bases in the middle. The CDR3 extends over 13 amino acids. The CDR3 reads CASSLNDNQPQHF. The CDR3 nucleotides are TGTGCCAGCAGTTTAAACGACAATCAGCCCCAGCATTTT.

This clonotype was seen many times. The chain employs TRBV7-9 and TRBJ2-1; D remains unclear. This CDR3 comprises 16 residues. V was clipped by 2 bases and J by 0 bases, with 11 bases between them. Germline V gene data show CDR1 as SEHNR and CDR2 as FQNEAQ (reference sequence). The CDR3 sequence: CASSLKALSSYNEQFF. CDR3 nucleotides: TGTGCCAGCAGCTTAAAGGCGCTGAGCTCCTACAATGAGCAGTTCTTC. Filled out from reference TRBV7-9 and TRBJ2-1, the complete variable domain reads DTGVSQNPRHKITKRGQNVTFRCDPISEHNRLYWYRQTLGQGPEFLTYFQNEAQLEKSRLLSDRFSAERPKGSFSTLEIQRTEQGDSAMYLCASSLKALSSYNEQFFGPGTRLTVL.

In this sample, this clonotype turned up a few times. V is TRBV9 and J is TRBJ2-2, with D hard to call. CDR1 and CDR2 from the germline V gene are SGDLS and YYNGEE. V lost 3 bases and J 7 bases, leaving 10 bases between the germline ends. CDR3 size: 13 residues. The DNA for the CDR3 is TGTGCCAGCAGCGACGGTACGCTCGGGGAGCTGTTTTTT. Translated, it gives CASSDGTLGELFF. Filled out from reference TRBV9 and TRBJ2-2, the complete variable domain reads DSGVTQTPKHLITATGQRVTLRCSPRSGDLSVYWYQQSLDQGLQFLIQYYNGEERAKGNILERFSAQQFPDLHSELNLSSLELGDSALYFCASSDGTLGELFFGEGSRLTVL.

The gene calls are TRBV11-2 and TRBJ2-7; TRBD1 matches 9 bases. The CDR3 is made up of 16 amino acids. The germline CDR1 and CDR2 sequences are SGHAT and FQNNGV. V lost 3 bases and J lost 0; bases outside the gene matches: 6. CDR3 coding DNA: TGTGCCAGCAGCTTCGGGACAGGGTTCCTCTCCTACGAGCAGTACTTC. It yields the protein CASSFGTGFLSYEQYF. Drawing the rest from reference TRBV11-2 and TRBJ2-7, the complete variable domain is EAGVAQSPRYKIIEKRQSVAFWCNPISGHATLYWYQQILGQGPKLLIQFQNNGVVDDSQLPKDRFSAERLKGVDSTLKIQPAKLEDSAVYLCASSFGTGFLSYEQYFGPGTRLTVT.

This clonotype showed up many times. The chain combines TRBV28 with TRBJ2-2; 13 bases map to TRBD2. V lost 2 bases, J lost 7 bases, and 13 bases stayed unmatched. CDR1 is MDHEN, CDR2 SYDVKM, per germline. CDR3 size: 19 residues. CDR3 coding DNA: TGTGCCAGCAGTTTAATCCTCGGACTAGCGGGAGAGAGGGTCGGGGAGCTGTTTTTT. Translating it yields CASSLILGLAGERVGELFF. The variable domain in full, with the rest retrieved from reference TRBV28 and TRBJ2-2, is DVKVTQSSRYLVKRTGEKVFLECVQDMDHENMFWYRQDPGLGLRLIYFSYDVKMKEKGDIPEGYSVSREKKERFSLILESASTNQTSMYLCASSLILGLAGERVGELFFGEGSRLTVL.

The rearrangement joins TRBV7-9 to TRBJ1-5; D call uncertain. Trimming took off 4 bases at V and 7 bases at J, with 8 bases between the two ends. Per germline, CDR1 SEHNR and CDR2 FQNEAQ (reference sequence). The CDR3 runs 12 residues. The CDR3, as DNA: TGTGCCAGCAGCTCCGTTGAGCAGCCCCAGCATTTT. It translates to CASSSVEQPQHF.

This clonotype was counted a few times. The chain couples TRBV9 to TRBJ1-2; weak D call: TRBD1 (6 bases). Germline values: CDR1 SGDLS, CDR2 YYNGEE. V was pared by 3 bases and J by 5 bases, with 20 bases between. This CDR3 has 16 residues. CDR3 sequence: CASSDPHRDTYYGYTF. The CDR3 nucleotides are TGTGCCAGCAGCGACCCACATAGGGACACCTATTATGGCTACACCTTC.

This clonotype has just a few counts. The chain employs TRBV7-2 and TRBJ1-5; perhaps TRBD1 as D (5 bases). Germline CDR1 is SGHTA and CDR2 is FQGNSA. Trimming removed 5 bases at V and 2 bases at J, with 13 bases between. The CDR3 is 15 residues long. The CDR3 DNA is TGTGCCAGCAGCCGACGGGGGTCCGGCAATCAGCCCCAGCATTTT. Its protein product is CASSRRGSGNQPQHF.

The chain links TRBV29-1 to TRBJ2-2; D ambiguous. CDR3 length: 11 amino acids. Germline V CDR1 and CDR2: SQVTM, ANQGSEA. Trimming left V 6 bases short and J 5 bases short, with 7 bases between. The chain's CDR3 is CSVWSTGELFF. The CDR3 DNA reads TGCAGCGTCTGGTCGACCGGGGAGCTGTTTTTT.

This clonotype was recorded many times. V usage is TRBV2 and J usage is TRBJ2-7; TRBD2 might be the D (6 bases). The CDR3 contains 16 residues. Trimming cost V 7 bases and J 3 bases, with 22 bases left between them. Per germline, CDR1 SNHLY and CDR2 FYNNEI. In nucleotides, the CDR3 is TGTGCCAGCACTAAAGGATGGGTAGCGGACCGCTACGAGCAGTACTTC. This translates into CASTKGWVADRYEQYF.

V and J are TRBV9 and TRBJ2-3, with a possible D match to TRBD2 (5 bases). Between the trimmed V and J ends, which lost 3 bases and 1 base, there was a span of 12 bases. This CDR3 spans 15 amino acids. CDR1 SGDLS and CDR2 YYNGEE come from the germline V gene. DNA of the CDR3: TGTGCCAGCAGCGCGTCCGGGGTCGGCACAGATACGCAGTATTTT. Amino acid sequence: CASSASGVGTDTQYF.

Ten or more counts support this clonotype. The chain couples TRBV20-1 to TRBJ2-3; tentatively, D is TRBD1 (5 bases). The CDR3 runs to 11 residues. V lost 5 bases to trimming and J lost 4 bases, with 7 bases between them. Per germline, CDR1 DFQATT and CDR2 SNEGSKA (reference sequence). CDR3 coding DNA: TGCAGTGCTCTAGGGGCAGATACGCAGTATTTT. Translated: CSALGADTQYF.

This clonotype has ten or more counts. Sequence at one end of the junction differs from germline and may be a read error. The chain joins TRBV12-3 or TRBV12-4 to TRBJ2-1; the match to TRBD2 covers 12 bases. This CDR3 spans 15 amino acids. CDR3 residues: CASSLAGGRGDEQFF. The CDR3 region has the DNA TGTGCCAGCAGTCTAGCGGGAGGGCGCGGTGATGAGCAGTTCTTC.

Ten or more counts support this clonotype. The chain is built from TRBV6-1 and TRBJ1-4; D gene unclear. The CDR3 covers 13 residues. Germline assignment: CDR1 MNHNS and CDR2 SASEGT. The germline V and J ends were trimmed by 7 bases and 4 bases, with 10 bases remaining between them. The CDR3 region is CASTTGFNEKLFF. CDR3 coding DNA: TGTGCCAGCACCACGGGTTTTAATGAAAAACTGTTTTTT.

The chain links TRBV2 to TRBJ2-7; 9 positions agree with TRBD2. Germline V gene sequence: CDR1 SNHLY, CDR2 FYNNEI. This CDR3 has 15 amino acids. V was clipped by 1 base and J by 3 bases; unmatched bases: 4. The CDR3 nucleotides read TGTGCCAGCAGTGAAGTTCCGACTAGCGGCTACGAGCAGTACTTC. This codes for CASSEVPTSGYEQYF.

Of note for this clonotype: This may be a read error, as it is one base from a much larger clone. The V call is TRBV2, the J call TRBJ1-1, with D uncertain. Per the germline V gene, CDR1 is SNHLY and CDR2 is FYNNEI. The germline V and J ends were trimmed by 4 bases and 1 base, with 10 bases remaining between them. This CDR3 spans 14 amino acids. CDR3 in amino acids: CASSAGRTNTEAFF. The CDR3 DNA sequence: TGTGCCAGCAGTGCGGGCAGGACGAACACTGAAGCTTTCTTT.

This clonotype was seen at least ten times. DNA of the CDR3: TGCAGCGTTGAGGGTAGAGGGGGGGCCAAAGCGTCAGATACGCAGTATTTT. Translating gives CSVEGRGGAKASDTQYF. This chain connects TRBV29-1 to TRBJ2-3; D is perhaps TRBD2 (7 bases). Germline assignment: CDR1 SQVTM and CDR2 ANQGSEA. Trimming took off 3 bases at V and 4 bases at J, with 23 bases between the two ends. This CDR3 has 17 amino acids.

This clonotype was detected many times. The chain combines TRBV18 with TRBJ1-1; D unresolved. CDR1 and CDR2 (germline): KGHSH, LQKENI. The CDR3 has 12 residues. Trimming took 3 bases from V and 6 from J, leaving 8 bases between them. CDR3 loop: CASSPDRPEAFF. CDR3 nucleotide sequence: TGTGCCAGCTCACCGGATCGCCCTGAAGCTTTCTTT.

The gene calls are TRBV6-2 or TRBV6-3 and TRBJ2-1; the D is unclear. The CDR3 contains 12 residues. V shed 6 bases and J shed 5 bases, with 8 bases lying between them. The germline gives CDR1 MNHEY, CDR2 SVGEGT. The CDR3 loop reads CASRPTDNEQFF. Here the CDR3 DNA reads TGTGCCAGCAGGCCGACGGACAATGAGCAGTTCTTC.